Described below is a single TCR beta chain sequence and its context. Germline V CDR1 and CDR2: SGHDT, YYEEEE. V was pared by 5 bases and J by 1 base, with 16 bases of the junction left unmatched. The CDR3 length is 18 residues. In the original analysis: Reference gene primer amplification gave estimated nucleated cell counts. Profiled with immunoSEQ multiplex PCR; TCRdb holds only in-frame clones, not every one. V and J calls and clone size are copied from that table; D and trimming were computed from the DNA. The table shows some 120,000 clones, with over 75% occurring only once. This sample was included in a study of blood T cell repertoires in COVID-19. Study as a whole: Material from acute and convalescent COVID-19 was sourced from the United States, Italy and Spain. PBMCs, B-cell-depleted T cells, or T cells provided the cDNA or gDNA that made up the material.

V is TRBV5-6 and J is TRBJ2-5; 8 nucleotides line up with TRBD2. This receptor was identified in a human donor with active COVID-19. The donor label of this sample is uncertain. Sequenced sample: peripheral blood. CDR3 region: CASRVNLLRAGAQETQYF. Written as DNA, the CDR3 is TGTGCCAGCAGAGTGAATTTACTGCGAGCGGGGGCCCAAGAGACCCAGTACTTC.